What follows are 27 T cell receptor beta chains derived from one specimen sequenced in a study of T cells after yellow fever vaccination. TCRdb reprocessed the 5' RACE reads with MiXCR, giving one entry per CDR3 protein. In the table there are approximately 330,000 distinct CDR3 sequences, roughly 4.3% of which are singletons. This sample comprised PBMCs, obtained 5 days after the yellow fever booster vaccination. These receptors originate from a man between 18 and 35 years old who received the YFV17D yellow fever vaccine.

This clonotype was found many times. The rearrangement links TRBV28 to TRBJ2-5; D is tentatively TRBD1 or TRBD2 (5 bases each). This CDR3 has 15 amino acids. Trimming cost V 7 bases and J 4 bases, with 19 bases left between them. Looked up from germline, CDR1 is MDHEN and CDR2 is SYDVKM. The CDR3 DNA is TGTGCCAGCATTCCCCCAGGGCGGCGGGCAGAGACCCAGTACTTC. This translates into CASIPPGRRAETQYF.

This chain uses TRBV12-3 or TRBV12-4 with TRBJ2-1, with D perhaps assigned TRBD1 or TRBD2 (5 bases each). The V end was cut by 4 bases, the J end by 8 bases, with 21 bases between. The CDR3 has 16 amino acids. The CDR3 DNA is TGTGCCAGCAGTTATGGTTTAGGGCGGAGAGGGGATGAGCAGTTCTTC. Encoded protein: CASSYGLGRRGDEQFF.

In its sample, this clonotype was seen many times. The chain recombines TRBV5-1 with TRBJ2-2; D gene ambiguous. CDR1 is SGHRS and CDR2 is YFSETQ in the germline V gene. The V and J ends lost 4 bases and 1 base respectively, with 17 bases between them. This CDR3 has 17 residues. For the CDR3, the DNA is TGCGCCAGCAGCCCCCAAGTGAGATCGGGGAACACCGGGGAGCTGTTTTTT. This translates into CASSPQVRSGNTGELFF.

This clonotype was seen more than once but under ten times. The chain combines TRBV9 with TRBJ2-3; 9 positions agree with TRBD1. Germline loops: CDR1 SGDLS, CDR2 YYNGEE. The CDR3 loop spans 17 amino acids. V trimming: 3 bases; J trimming: 2 bases; junction bases outside the gene matches: 10. The chain's CDR3 is CASSAPGTGNPTDTQYF. DNA of the CDR3: TGTGCCAGCAGCGCGCCCGGGACAGGGAATCCCACAGATACGCAGTATTTT. The full variable domain, completed using reference TRBV9 and TRBJ2-3, is DSGVTQTPKHLITATGQRVTLRCSPRSGDLSVYWYQQSLDQGLQFLIQYYNGEERAKGNILERFSAQQFPDLHSELNLSSLELGDSALYFCASSAPGTGNPTDTQYFGPGTRLTVL.

This clonotype was found many times. CDR3 sequence reads: CSVPFLYQPQHF. The DNA of the CDR3 is TGCAGCGTCCCCTTCCTTTATCAGCCCCAGCATTTT. The V call is TRBV29-1, the J call TRBJ1-5; no definite D call. The CDR3 spans 12 residues. The germline CDR1 and CDR2 sequences are SQVTM and ANQGSEA. The V end was cut by 6 bases, the J end by 5 bases, with 11 bases between.

This clonotype was counted at least ten times. V and J are TRBV6-5 and TRBJ1-1; D unclear. The CDR3 consists of 13 residues. From germline, CDR1 is MNHEY and CDR2 SVGAGI. V lost 7 bases and J 5 bases, leaving 14 bases between the germline ends. The CDR3 is CASTFRGGTEAFF. DNA for the CDR3: TGTGCCAGCACCTTCCGCGGTGGGACTGAAGCTTTCTTT.

This chain connects TRBV20-1 to TRBJ2-1; 8 bases map to TRBD2. The CDR3 totals 14 residues. Germline V gives CDR1 DFQATT, CDR2 SNEGSKA (reference sequence). With V trimmed by 6 bases and J by 6 bases, 10 bases remained unmatched. CDR3 residues: CSAVPGTRGNEQFF. CDR3 bases: TGCAGTGCCGTCCCCGGGACTAGGGGCAATGAGCAGTTCTTC.

V usage is TRBV7-3 and J usage is TRBJ2-1; maybe TRBD2 (6 bases). The CDR3 has 12 residues. V was pared by 2 bases and J by 9 bases, with 8 bases between. Germline V gives CDR1 SGHTA, CDR2 FQGTGA. The CDR3 DNA reads TGTGCCAGCAGCTTAGGCGGGATTGAGCAGTTCTTC. Amino acids: CASSLGGIEQFF.

At least ten counts were recorded for this clonotype. CDR3 protein: CASSSGPQYQETQYF. For the CDR3, the DNA is TGTGCCAGCAGCTCCGGACCCCAGTACCAAGAGACCCAGTACTTC. The chain couples TRBV7-3 to TRBJ2-5; D call uncertain. Germline CDR1 reads SGHTA; CDR2 reads FQGTGA. The CDR3 runs 15 residues. The ends were cut back, 4 bases at V and 0 bases at J, with 12 bases in the middle.

This clonotype appeared a few times. The chain is built from TRBV5-1 and TRBJ2-1, with 8 nucleotides matching TRBD1. Trimming removed 4 bases from V and 13 bases from J; junction bases left unmatched: 7. The CDR3 runs to 12 residues. Looked up from germline, CDR1 is SGHRS and CDR2 is YFSETQ. The CDR3 protein is CASSAQGEQQFF. CDR3 nucleotide sequence: TGCGCCAGCAGCGCACAGGGGGAACAACAGTTCTTC.

This clonotype showed up just a few times. This sequence joins TRBV12-3 or TRBV12-4 and TRBJ2-3; 16 bases line up with TRBD2. The CDR3 consists of 18 residues. V lost 6 bases to trimming and J lost 0 bases; unmatched junction nucleotides: 6. CDR3 residues: CASRYPGLAGGSTDTQYF. In DNA form, the CDR3 reads TGTGCCAGCAGATATCCGGGACTAGCGGGGGGGAGCACAGATACGCAGTATTTT.

The table lists this clonotype with many counts. The rearrangement links TRBV20-1 to TRBJ1-5; tentative D call: TRBD1 (6 bases). The length of the CDR3 is 15 residues. From germline, CDR1 is DFQATT and CDR2 SNEGSKA (reference sequence). V was cut by 6 bases and J by 0 bases, with 15 bases left in between. CDR3 protein: CSAMGRGYSNQPQHF. DNA of the CDR3: TGCAGTGCCATGGGCAGGGGATATAGCAATCAGCCCCAGCATTTT.

The CDR3 region is CSASVLAGGVYEQYF. The CDR3 nucleotides read TGCAGTGCTAGCGTACTAGCGGGGGGTGTCTACGAGCAGTACTTC. V gene TRBV20-1 combines with J gene TRBJ2-7; 12 bases agree with TRBD2. Germline V lookup: CDR1 DFQATT, CDR2 SNEGSKA (reference sequence). The junction had 6 bases not matched to a gene; V was cut back by 3 bases and J by 3 bases. There are 15 residues in the CDR3.

This rearrangement joins TRBV18 to TRBJ2-7, with D tentatively TRBD2 (6 bases). Trimming cost V 3 bases and J 5 bases, with 14 bases left between them. Germline values: CDR1 KGHSH, CDR2 LQKENI. The length of the CDR3 is 14 residues. In DNA, the CDR3 is TGTGCCAGCTCACCCCAGTGGGGGGTCGACGAGCAGTACGTC. The encoded protein is CASSPQWGVDEQYV.

The chain combines TRBV5-1 with TRBJ1-4; tentatively, D is TRBD1 (5 bases). V lost 0 bases and J 8 bases, leaving 20 bases between the germline ends. The CDR3 has 17 residues. CDR1 and CDR2 from the germline V gene are SGHRS and YFSETQ. The CDR3 region has the DNA TGCGCCAGCAGCTTGGTTTCGATGGGGCGGGAGCGAGAAAAACTGTTTTTT. As protein: CASSLVSMGREREKLFF.

This chain links TRBV6-5 with TRBJ1-5, with unresolved D. CDR3 length equals 12 residues. CDR1 is MNHEY and CDR2 is SVGAGI in the germline V gene. The germline V and J ends were trimmed by 6 bases and 9 bases, with 12 bases remaining between them. The chain's CDR3 is CASSRTRGPQHF. The CDR3 DNA is TGTGCCAGCAGCCGCACCCGGGGGCCCCAGCATTTT.

This clonotype was counted ten times or more. The rearrangement links TRBV5-1 to TRBJ2-7, with D uncertain. Germline values: CDR1 SGHRS, CDR2 YFSETQ. The CDR3 totals 13 residues. V lost 2 bases to trimming and J lost 4 bases, with 10 bases between them. CDR3 region: CASSFGIGYEQYV. In DNA, the CDR3 is TGCGCCAGCAGCTTTGGTATCGGTTACGAGCAGTACGTC.

The gene calls are TRBV20-1 and TRBJ2-1, with 7 nucleotides matching TRBD1. The CDR3 consists of 13 residues. Germline trimming cut 6 bases from V and 6 bases from J; bases unmatched to any gene: 8. CDR1 DFQATT and CDR2 SNEGSKA come from the germline V gene (reference sequence). The CDR3 reads CSANDRVGNEQFF. For the CDR3, the DNA is TGCAGTGCCAATGACAGGGTCGGCAATGAGCAGTTCTTC.

This clonotype was picked up a small number of times. The chain employs TRBV12-3 or TRBV12-4 and TRBJ2-3, with D possibly called TRBD1 or TRBD2 (6 bases each). V shed 4 bases and J shed 4 bases, with 15 bases lying between them. This CDR3 comprises 15 residues. This CDR3 reads CASSSEPGAPDTQYF. CDR3 DNA sequence: TGTGCCAGCAGTTCAGAGCCGGGGGCCCCAGATACGCAGTATTTT.

The chain combines TRBV24-1 with TRBJ2-7; TRBD1 might be the D (6 bases). The V gene's germline CDR1 is KGHDR and CDR2 SFDVKD. CDR3 size: 14 residues. Trimming cost V 2 bases and J 3 bases, with 10 bases left between them. The CDR3 DNA follows: TGTGCCACCAGTGATTCCAGGGGTGGCTACGAGCAGTACTTC. This sequence encodes CATSDSRGGYEQYF.

This clonotype appeared a few times. This rearrangement joins TRBV10-3 to TRBJ1-1; 9 bases fit TRBD1. In germline, CDR1 is ENHRY, CDR2 SYGVKD. After removal of 6 bases from V and 5 bases from J, the junction contained 22 bases not matched to a gene. CDR3 size: 19 residues. CDR3 sequence reads: CAIRRDRVLSRLRHTEAFF. The CDR3 nucleotides read TGTGCCATCAGGAGGGACAGGGTCCTGTCAAGGCTGAGGCATACTGAAGCTTTCTTT.

This clonotype was recorded a few times. This chain uses TRBV5-4 with TRBJ2-7; D is uncertain. This CDR3 has 14 amino acids. Trimming shortened V by 0 bases and J by 1 base, and 8 bases separated the two germline ends. Germline CDR1 and CDR2: SGHNT and YYREEE (reference sequence). DNA of the CDR3: TGTGCCAGCAGCTTGGCCATAGGGTCCTACGAGCAGTACTTC. Translating gives CASSLAIGSYEQYF.

Many counts were recorded for this clonotype. The rearrangement joins TRBV7-2 to TRBJ2-1; the D is unclear. Germline CDR1 is SGHTA and CDR2 is FQGNSA. CDR3 length: 11 residues. Deletions cut 5 bases from V and 6 bases from J, with 5 bases between. CDR3 amino acids: CASSPANEQFF. CDR3 nucleotides: TGTGCCAGCAGCCCCGCCAATGAGCAGTTCTTC.

This clonotype was found a few times. V gene TRBV9 combines with J gene TRBJ1-2, with 11 positions matching TRBD1. V shed 6 bases, J shed 5 bases, and the junction held 6 bases outside the gene matches. CDR3 size: 14 residues. CDR1 is SGDLS and CDR2 is YYNGEE in the germline V gene. CDR3 region: CASTGQGAWYGYTF. CDR3 bases: TGTGCCAGCACTGGACAGGGGGCTTGGTATGGCTACACCTTC.

This clonotype was seen ten or more times. This sequence joins TRBV19 and TRBJ1-1, with no clear D. This CDR3 is 13 amino acids long. Trimming took off 3 bases at V and 2 bases at J, with 7 bases between the two ends. Germline lookup yields CDR1 LNHDA and CDR2 SQIVND (reference sequence). The CDR3 DNA is TGTGCCAGTAGTATCTTTTCCAACACTGAAGCTTTCTTT. Translated: CASSIFSNTEAFF.

This clonotype was seen repeatedly, ten times or more. The chain is built from TRBV18 and TRBJ2-7, with D maybe TRBD1 (5 bases). This CDR3 is built from 15 residues. The V and J ends lost 4 bases and 6 bases respectively, with 19 bases between them. Germline CDR1 and CDR2: KGHSH and LQKENI. CDR3 nucleotide sequence: TGTGCCAGCTCACTGAGGCAGGGTTTGTACCCCGAGCAGTACGTC. This sequence encodes CASSLRQGLYPEQYV.

The genes are TRBV6-2 or TRBV6-3 and TRBJ2-2; no definite D call. Germline V gives CDR1 MNHEY, CDR2 SVGEGT. Trimming removed 6 bases from V and 3 bases from J, with 14 bases in between. CDR3 length: 15 residues. The CDR3 reads CASRRLPGYTGELFF. DNA for the CDR3: TGTGCCAGCAGGAGACTCCCGGGCTACACCGGGGAGCTGTTTTTT.